A single sample is the source of the 24 T cell receptor beta chains below, sequenced in a study of T-cell memory formation after mild COVID-19. TCRdb recomputed calls from the 5' RACE reads with MiXCR, one row per CDR3 protein. In the table there are hundreds of thousands of distinct CDR3 sequences, about 16% of which are singletons. The specimen was PBMCs or a T cell subset sorted from them (not recorded which). The origin of the receptors is a man aged 18 to 29 who had mild COVID-19 (a few samples of this study predate the infection). Cell type and time point are not known.

Only a few counts were recorded for this clonotype. The genes are TRBV12-3 or TRBV12-4 and TRBJ2-2, with 12 bases that match TRBD1. V dropped 6 bases and J dropped 7; count of bases not matched to a gene: 9. CDR3 size: 16 residues. CDR3 in amino acids: CASSKPGQGAVGELFF. CDR3 nucleotides: TGTGCCAGCAGCAAACCGGGACAGGGGGCTGTCGGGGAGCTGTTTTTT.

This clonotype has just a few counts. This rearrangement joins TRBV4-3 to TRBJ1-1; 7 bases line up with TRBD1. The CDR3 contains 15 residues. In germline, CDR1 is LGHNA, CDR2 YSLEER. With 0 bases clipped from V and 5 bases from J, the junction kept 6 bases outside the gene matches. The CDR3 loop is CASSQEGRGRTEAFF. The CDR3 DNA reads as TGCGCCAGCAGCCAAGAGGGCAGGGGGAGGACTGAAGCTTTCTTT.

The sample holds many counts of this clonotype. The genes are TRBV7-2 and TRBJ1-3; D is undetermined. CDR3 length: 14 residues. Between the trimmed V and J ends, which lost 1 base and 4 bases, there was a span of 8 bases. From germline, CDR1 is SGHTA and CDR2 FQGNSA. CDR3 DNA sequence: TGTGCCAGCAGCTTAGTGGATAGGGGAAACACCATATATTTT. This codes for CASSLVDRGNTIYF.

There are a few counts of this clonotype. The gene calls are TRBV7-2 and TRBJ1-2; TRBD1 is a possible D gene (5 bases). Trimming left V 5 bases short and J 10 bases short, with 20 bases between. Germline CDR1 is SGHTA and CDR2 is FQGNSA. The CDR3 covers 14 residues. CDR3: CASSPLDIQDNYTF. The CDR3 DNA reads as TGTGCCAGCAGCCCCCTCGACATCCAGGACAACTACACCTTC.

Only a few counts were recorded for this clonotype. This rearrangement joins TRBV7-9 to TRBJ2-2, with TRBD2 as a possible D gene (6 bases). Trimming took 5 bases from V and 7 from J, leaving 8 bases between them. Germline V lookup: CDR1 SEHNR, CDR2 FQNEAQ (reference sequence). The CDR3 has 12 residues. CDR3 nucleotides: TGTGCCAGCAGCCGGGGGATCGGGGAGCTGTTTTTT. This encodes CASSRGIGELFF.

The V and J genes are TRBV12-3 or TRBV12-4 and TRBJ2-7; D call uncertain. CDR3 size: 14 residues. Trimming removed 4 bases from V and 4 bases from J, with 14 bases in between. CDR3 protein: CASSYQPTDYEQYF. CDR3 sequence (DNA): TGTGCCAGCAGTTACCAGCCTACCGATTACGAGCAGTACTTC.

J is TRBJ1-5 and V is TRBV2; no clear D. Germline loops: CDR1 SNHLY, CDR2 FYNNEI. This CDR3 is 14 amino acids long. Trimming took off 6 bases at V and 1 base at J, with 10 bases between the two ends. CDR3 residues: CASSAMGSNQPQHF. The DNA of the CDR3 is TGTGCCAGCAGCGCGATGGGCAGCAATCAGCCCCAGCATTTT. Using reference TRBV2 and TRBJ1-5 for the parts outside the CDR3, the full variable domain is EPEVTQTPSHQVTQMGQEVILRCVPISNHLYFYWYRQILGQKVEFLVSFYNNEISEKSEIFDDQFSVERPDGSNFTLKIRSTKLEDSAMYFCASSAMGSNQPQHFGDGTRLSIL.

This clonotype was observed a few times. The rearrangement uses TRBV6-1 and TRBJ2-2; 8 bases fit TRBD1. The V segment lost 6 bases and the J segment 6 bases; nucleotides outside the gene matches: 12. Germline loops: CDR1 MNHNS, CDR2 SASEGT. The CDR3 totals 16 residues. DNA for the CDR3: TGTGCCAGCAGACGAAGACCGGGACAGGATTCCGGGGAGCTGTTTTTT. It encodes CASRRRPGQDSGELFF.

This clonotype was counted only a few times. This chain connects TRBV5-1 to TRBJ2-2; D not resolved. The length of the CDR3 is 13 residues. Germline CDR1 reads SGHRS; CDR2 reads YFSETQ. Trimming took 6 bases from V and 8 from J, leaving 14 bases between them. CDR3 residues: CASTYGPVGELFF. The CDR3 DNA reads TGCGCCAGCACCTATGGACCGGTTGGGGAGCTGTTTTTT.

This chain uses TRBV7-2 with TRBJ2-3, with TRBD1 matching over 8 bases. The ends lost 3 bases at V and 4 bases at J; junction bases unmatched: 6. CDR1 is SGHTA and CDR2 is FQGNSA in the germline V gene. The CDR3 consists of 15 residues. The CDR3 here is CASSLQQGEADTQYF. The CDR3 DNA follows: TGTGCCAGCAGCTTGCAACAGGGGGAAGCAGATACGCAGTATTTT.

The chain links TRBV6-4 to TRBJ1-1, with D tentatively TRBD1 (5 bases). This CDR3 spans 14 amino acids. Germline CDR1 is MRHNA and CDR2 is SNTAGT. Between the trimmed V and J ends, which lost 4 bases and 3 bases, there was a span of 12 bases. The CDR3: CASSVRVGDTEAFF. Written as DNA, the CDR3 is TGTGCCAGCAGTGTCAGGGTAGGGGACACTGAAGCTTTCTTT.

V gene TRBV10-3 combines with J gene TRBJ2-1, with 9 nucleotides matching TRBD1. The trim removed 4 bases at V and 4 bases at J, leaving 5 bases unmatched. Germline V CDR1 and CDR2: ENHRY, SYGVKD. This CDR3 contains 15 residues. The CDR3 sequence is CAISAEGTGYNEQFF. The CDR3 bases are TGTGCCATCAGTGCAGAAGGGACAGGGTACAATGAGCAGTTCTTC.

This clonotype has ten or more counts. The J gene is TRBJ1-1, the V gene TRBV5-1, with 7 positions matching TRBD1. The CDR3 sequence is 12 residues long. The germline V gene encodes CDR1 SGHRS and CDR2 YFSETQ. Trimming at V came to 2 bases and at J to 8 bases, leaving 3 bases not matched to a gene. CDR3 sequence reads: CASSLQGQEAFF. In nucleotides, the CDR3 is TGCGCCAGCAGCTTACAGGGACAGGAAGCTTTCTTT.

This chain joins TRBV28 and TRBJ2-3; D remains unclear. The CDR3 sequence is 16 residues long. Per the germline V gene, CDR1 is MDHEN and CDR2 is SYDVKM. Trimming took 8 bases from V and 3 from J, leaving 21 bases between them. This CDR3 reads CASAPVQVLSTDTQYF. The CDR3 region has the DNA TGTGCCAGCGCCCCAGTCCAGGTACTATCGACAGATACGCAGTATTTT.

The rearrangement joins TRBV7-7 to TRBJ2-7; a possible D gene is TRBD1 (6 bases). Germline V gene data show CDR1 as SSHAT and CDR2 as FNYEAQ (reference sequence). CDR3 length: 15 residues. The DNA of the CDR3 is TGTGCTAGCAGCTTTATAGGCCGGGACACTCGGGAGCAGTACGTC. Its translation is CASSFIGRDTREQYV.

This clonotype was counted between two and nine times. The gene calls are TRBV6-5 and TRBJ1-5, with 7 positions matching TRBD1. The germline gives CDR1 MNHEY, CDR2 SVGAGI. The V and J ends lost 4 bases and 3 bases, in that order; junction bases with no gene match: 9. The CDR3 runs to 16 residues. The CDR3 here is CASSLRQGVANQPQHF. The CDR3 nucleotides are TGTGCCAGCAGTTTGAGACAGGGAGTGGCCAATCAGCCCCAGCATTTT.

This clonotype turned up a few times. The V call is TRBV7-2, the J call TRBJ1-6; D ambiguous. Trimming took off 0 bases at V and 10 bases at J, with 16 bases between the two ends. The germline gives CDR1 SGHTA, CDR2 FQGNSA. The CDR3 sequence is 16 residues long. This chain's CDR3 is CASSLAQLVGGSPLHF. DNA of the CDR3: TGTGCCAGCAGCTTAGCCCAGCTGGTCGGCGGGTCACCCCTCCACTTT.

This clonotype was observed a handful of times. The V and J genes are TRBV7-6 and TRBJ2-3; either TRBD1 or TRBD2 may fit D (5 bases each). Germline V gene sequence: CDR1 SGHVS, CDR2 FNYEAQ. The CDR3 spans 15 residues. Trimming stripped 2 bases from V and 0 bases from J, with 9 bases between. DNA of the CDR3: TGTGCCAGCAGCTTACCGGGACGCAGCACAGATACGCAGTATTTT. This sequence encodes CASSLPGRSTDTQYF.

The chain links TRBV5-1 to TRBJ2-3; TRBD2 matches at 10 bases. CDR1 SGHRS and CDR2 YFSETQ come from the germline V gene. Trimming at V came to 0 bases and at J to 2 bases, leaving 12 bases not matched to a gene. The CDR3 is made up of 19 amino acids. The CDR3 bases are TGCGCCAGCAGCTTGGAGGGGGGCCTAGCGGGGGCCCCCACAGATACGCAGTATTTT. Amino acids: CASSLEGGLAGAPTDTQYF. The complete variable domain, with remaining parts taken from reference TRBV5-1 and TRBJ2-3, reads KAGVTQTPRYLIKTRGQQVTLSCSPISGHRSVSWYQQTPGQGLQFLFEYFSETQRNKGNFPGRFSGRQFSNSRSEMNVSTLELGDSALYLCASSLEGGLAGAPTDTQYFGPGTRLTVL.

The rearrangement uses TRBV27 and TRBJ2-5; D perhaps matches TRBD2 (5 bases). The CDR3 runs 14 residues. Deletions cut 5 bases from V and 5 bases from J, with 15 bases between. Germline CDR1 and CDR2: MNHEY and SMNVEV (reference sequence). CDR3 region: CASSPTPSSETQYF. CDR3 DNA sequence: TGTGCCAGCAGTCCCACCCCTAGCTCGGAGACCCAGTACTTC.

The genes are TRBV4-3 and TRBJ2-2; TRBD1 is a possible D gene (6 bases). In germline, CDR1 is LGHNA, CDR2 YSLEER. Trimming shortened V by 3 bases and J by 6 bases, and 14 bases separated the two germline ends. The CDR3 has 15 residues. The CDR3 region is CASSQNRVVSGELFF. CDR3 sequence (DNA): TGCGCCAGCAGCCAGAACAGGGTTGTATCCGGGGAGCTGTTTTTT.

This clonotype came up many times. The V and J genes are TRBV12-3 or TRBV12-4 and TRBJ2-1; maybe TRBD2 (7 bases). The CDR3 spans 14 residues. V was clipped by 5 bases and J by 9 bases, with 17 bases between them. Written as DNA, the CDR3 is TGTGCCAGCAGTCCGCAGGCGGGGGCTGGTGAGCAGTTCTTC. Its protein is CASSPQAGAGEQFF.

The rearrangement links TRBV28 to TRBJ1-2; D is possibly TRBD1 (6 bases). The V and J ends lost 7 bases and 8 bases respectively, with 17 bases between them. The CDR3 spans 13 residues. Germline V gene sequence: CDR1 MDHEN, CDR2 SYDVKM. Here the CDR3 reads CASTGAGARGYTF. The CDR3 DNA reads TGTGCCAGCACGGGGGCGGGGGCCCGAGGCTACACCTTC.

The rearrangement uses TRBV6-6 and TRBJ2-7; tentatively, D is TRBD1 (6 bases). Trimming took off 2 bases at V and 0 bases at J, with 11 bases between the two ends. This CDR3 has 15 amino acids. Germline loops: CDR1 MNHNY, CDR2 SVGAGI (reference sequence). CDR3 in amino acids: CASSYIGGSSYEQYV. Here the CDR3 DNA reads TGTGCCAGCAGTTACATAGGGGGTAGCTCCTACGAGCAGTACGTC.